This T cell receptor (beta chain) originates from a study of blood T cell repertoires in COVID-19. Looking at the study overall: PBMCs, B-cell-depleted T cells, or T cells were the source of the cDNA or gDNA that made up the material.

The CDR3 extends over 16 amino acids. V lost 3 bases to trimming and J lost 0 bases, with 13 bases between them. The germline V gene has CDR1 SGDLS and CDR2 YYNGEE. Assignment of participants to cohorts was predicated upon participant-reported clinical history. Profiled with immunoSEQ multiplex PCR; TCRdb holds only in-frame clones, not every one. The repertoire includes just over 300,000 clones, roughly 88% of them detected once, and under 2.5% sits in the top ten. The chain recombines TRBV9 with TRBJ1-3; no reliable D call. The sequence was collected from a man younger than 45 who had recovered from COVID-19. The sample consisted of PBMCs or T cells enriched from blood (not recorded which). The CDR3 region is CASSGQASSSGNTIYF. CDR3 nucleotide sequence: TGTGCCAGCAGCGGGCAGGCCTCAAGCTCTGGAAACACCATATATTTT.